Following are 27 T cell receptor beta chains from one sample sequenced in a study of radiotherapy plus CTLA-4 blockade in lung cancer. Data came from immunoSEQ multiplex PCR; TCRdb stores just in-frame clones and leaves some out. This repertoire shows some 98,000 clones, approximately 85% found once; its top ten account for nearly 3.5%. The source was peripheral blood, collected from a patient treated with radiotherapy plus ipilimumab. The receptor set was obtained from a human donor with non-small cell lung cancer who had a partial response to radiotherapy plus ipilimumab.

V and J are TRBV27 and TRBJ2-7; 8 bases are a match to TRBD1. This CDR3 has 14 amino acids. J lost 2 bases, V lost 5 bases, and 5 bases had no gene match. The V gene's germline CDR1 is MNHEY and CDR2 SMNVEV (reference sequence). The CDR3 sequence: CASSPPGQAYEQYF. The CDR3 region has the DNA TGTGCCAGCAGTCCGCCGGGACAGGCCTACGAGCAGTACTTC.

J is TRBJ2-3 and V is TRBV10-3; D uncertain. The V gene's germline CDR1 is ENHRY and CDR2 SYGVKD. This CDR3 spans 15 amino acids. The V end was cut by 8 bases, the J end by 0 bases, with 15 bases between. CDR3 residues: CAIGLAEHSTDTQYF. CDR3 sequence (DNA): TGTGCCATCGGGTTGGCGGAACATAGCACAGATACGCAGTATTTT.

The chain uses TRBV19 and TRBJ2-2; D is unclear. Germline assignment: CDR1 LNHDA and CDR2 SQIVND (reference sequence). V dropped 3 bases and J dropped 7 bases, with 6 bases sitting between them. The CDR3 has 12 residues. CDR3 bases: TGTGCCAGTAGTATCGTCGGCGGGGAGCTGTTTTTT. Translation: CASSIVGGELFF.

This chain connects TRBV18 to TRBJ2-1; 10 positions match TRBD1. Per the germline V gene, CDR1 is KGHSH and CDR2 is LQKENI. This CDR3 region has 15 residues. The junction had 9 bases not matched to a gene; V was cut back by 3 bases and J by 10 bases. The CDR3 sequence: CASSPAGDRGGEQFF. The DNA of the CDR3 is TGTGCCAGCTCACCCGCTGGGGACAGGGGTGGCGAGCAGTTCTTC.

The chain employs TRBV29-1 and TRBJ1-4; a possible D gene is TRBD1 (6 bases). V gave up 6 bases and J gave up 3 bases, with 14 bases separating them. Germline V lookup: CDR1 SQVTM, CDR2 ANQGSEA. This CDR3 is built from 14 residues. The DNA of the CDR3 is TGCAGCGTCAACCGAGGGGGTTCTAATGAAAAACTGTTTTTT. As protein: CSVNRGGSNEKLFF.

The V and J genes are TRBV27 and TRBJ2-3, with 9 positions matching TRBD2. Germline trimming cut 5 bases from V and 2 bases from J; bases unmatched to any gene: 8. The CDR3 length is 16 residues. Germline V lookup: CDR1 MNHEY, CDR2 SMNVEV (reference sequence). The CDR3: CASSPPASGATDTQYF. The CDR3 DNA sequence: TGTGCCAGCAGTCCCCCGGCTAGCGGGGCCACAGATACGCAGTATTTT.

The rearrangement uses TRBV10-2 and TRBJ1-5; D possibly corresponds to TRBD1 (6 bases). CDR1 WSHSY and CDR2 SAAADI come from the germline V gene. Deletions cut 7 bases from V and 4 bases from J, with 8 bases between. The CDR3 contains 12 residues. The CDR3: CASTTGNQPQHF. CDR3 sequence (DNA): TGCGCCAGCACAACAGGGAATCAGCCCCAGCATTTT.

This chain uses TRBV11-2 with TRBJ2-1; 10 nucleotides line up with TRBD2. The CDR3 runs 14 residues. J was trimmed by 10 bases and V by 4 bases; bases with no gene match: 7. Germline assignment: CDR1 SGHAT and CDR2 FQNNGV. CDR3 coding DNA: TGTGCCAGCAGCTGGGGGGGGACTAGCGCCGAGCAGTTCTTC. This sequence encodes CASSWGGTSAEQFF.

The CDR3, as DNA: TGTGCCAGCAGACAATATAGCGGGAGGGCCTCCGGGGAGCTGTTTTTT. It specifies CASRQYSGRASGELFF. The J gene is TRBJ2-2, the V gene TRBV27; 11 bases agree with TRBD2. Germline V CDR1 and CDR2: MNHEY, SMNVEV (reference sequence). The J segment lost 6 bases and the V segment lost 6 bases, leaving 9 bases of the junction unmatched. This CDR3 is built from 16 residues.

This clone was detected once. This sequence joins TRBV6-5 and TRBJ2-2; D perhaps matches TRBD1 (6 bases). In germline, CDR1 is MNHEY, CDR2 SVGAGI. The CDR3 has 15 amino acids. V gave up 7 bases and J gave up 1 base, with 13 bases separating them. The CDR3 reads CASKGSQGNTGELFF. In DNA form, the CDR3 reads TGTGCCAGCAAAGGGTCACAGGGGAACACCGGGGAGCTGTTTTTT.

The CDR3 DNA is TGTGCCAGCTCAGCCGACAGGGGGAACTATGGCTACACCTTC. It specifies CASSADRGNYGYTF. The J gene is TRBJ1-2, the V gene TRBV18, with 9 positions matching TRBD1. With V trimmed by 5 bases and J by 2 bases, 3 bases remained unmatched. Germline lookup yields CDR1 KGHSH and CDR2 LQKENI. CDR3 length: 14 residues.

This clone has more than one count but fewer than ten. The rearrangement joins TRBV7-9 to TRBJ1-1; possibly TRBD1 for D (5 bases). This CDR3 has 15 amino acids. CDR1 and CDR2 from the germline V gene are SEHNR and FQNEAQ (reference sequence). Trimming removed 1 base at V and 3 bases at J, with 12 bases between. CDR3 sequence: CASSLGAEGYTEAFF. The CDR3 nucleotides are TGTGCCAGCAGCTTAGGGGCGGAGGGGTACACTGAAGCTTTCTTT.

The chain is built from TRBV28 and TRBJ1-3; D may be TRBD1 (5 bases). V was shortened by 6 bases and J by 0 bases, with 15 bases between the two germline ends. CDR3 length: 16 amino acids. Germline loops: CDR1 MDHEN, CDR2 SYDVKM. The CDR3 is CASRVPGLSSGNTIYF. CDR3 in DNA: TGTGCCAGCAGAGTTCCGGGACTGTCCTCTGGAAACACCATATATTTT.

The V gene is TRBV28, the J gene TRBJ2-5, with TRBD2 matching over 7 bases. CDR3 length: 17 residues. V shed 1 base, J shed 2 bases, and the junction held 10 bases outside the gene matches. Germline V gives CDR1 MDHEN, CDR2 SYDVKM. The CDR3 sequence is CASSLSGGRRFQETQYF. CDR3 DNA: TGTGCCAGCAGTTTATCGGGAGGACGGCGATTTCAAGAGACCCAGTACTTC.

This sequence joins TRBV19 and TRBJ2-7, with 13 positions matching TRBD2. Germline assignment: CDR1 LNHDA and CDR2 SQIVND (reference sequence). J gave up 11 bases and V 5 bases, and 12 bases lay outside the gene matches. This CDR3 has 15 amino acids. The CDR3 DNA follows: TGTGCCAGTAGTCGCGGACTAGCGGGAGCCATTATCAAGTACTTC. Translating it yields CASSRGLAGAIIKYF. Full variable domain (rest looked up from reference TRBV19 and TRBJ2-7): DGGITQSPKYLFRKEGQNVTLSCEQNLNHDAMYWYRQDPGQGLRLIYYSQIVNDFQKGDIAEGYSVSREKKESFPLTVTSAQKNPTAFYLCASSRGLAGAIIKYFGPGTRLTVT.

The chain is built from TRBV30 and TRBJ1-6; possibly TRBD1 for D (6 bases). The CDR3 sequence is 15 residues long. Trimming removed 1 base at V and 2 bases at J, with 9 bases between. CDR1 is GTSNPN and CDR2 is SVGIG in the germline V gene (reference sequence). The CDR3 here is CAWSGGRAYNSPLHF. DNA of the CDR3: TGTGCCTGGAGTGGGGGGCGCGCCTATAATTCACCCCTCCACTTT.

The CDR3 here is CASSYSGPDPYEQYF. The CDR3 DNA is TGTGCCAGCAGTTACTCGGGCCCAGACCCCTACGAGCAGTACTTC. The chain uses TRBV6-5 and TRBJ2-7; no clear D. This CDR3 region has 15 residues. V was shortened by 0 bases and J by 2 bases, with 11 bases between the two germline ends. In germline, CDR1 is MNHEY, CDR2 SVGAGI.

The CDR3 region has the DNA TGTGCCAGCAGCCCTGACGGGACTGAAGAGACCCAGTACTTC. Translated: CASSPDGTEETQYF. The rearrangement uses TRBV7-3 and TRBJ2-5; a possible D gene is TRBD2 (6 bases). Per germline, CDR1 SGHTA and CDR2 FQGTGA. V lost 5 bases and J lost 3, with 13 bases in between. The CDR3 is made up of 14 amino acids.

CDR3 amino acids: CASSPGIAGDTQYF. DNA for the CDR3: TGTGCCAGCAGCCCCGGGATAGCGGGAGATACGCAGTATTTT. The chain joins TRBV11-3 to TRBJ2-3, with 7 bases aligning to TRBD2. V was clipped by 5 bases and J by 5 bases; unmatched bases: 7. Germline CDR1 SGHNT, CDR2 YENEEA. The CDR3 contains 14 residues.

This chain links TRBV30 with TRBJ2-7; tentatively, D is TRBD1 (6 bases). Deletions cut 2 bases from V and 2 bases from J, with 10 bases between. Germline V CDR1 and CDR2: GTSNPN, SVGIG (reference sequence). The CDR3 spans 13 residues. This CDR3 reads CAWSKGQPYEQYF. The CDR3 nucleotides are TGTGCCTGGAGTAAGGGACAACCCTACGAGCAGTACTTC. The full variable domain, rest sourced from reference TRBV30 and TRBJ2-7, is SQTIHQWPATLVQPVGSPLSLECTVEGTSNPNLYWYRQAAGRGLQLLFYSVGIGQISSEVPQNLSASRPQDRQFILSSKKLLLSDSGFYLCAWSKGQPYEQYFGPGTRLTVT.

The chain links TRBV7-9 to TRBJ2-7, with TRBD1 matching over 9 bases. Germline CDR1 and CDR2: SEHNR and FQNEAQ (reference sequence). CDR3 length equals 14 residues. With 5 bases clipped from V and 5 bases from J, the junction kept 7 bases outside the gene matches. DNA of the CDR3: TGTGCCAGCAGCAAGGGACAGGGAAGCCACGAGCAGTACTTC. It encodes CASSKGQGSHEQYF.

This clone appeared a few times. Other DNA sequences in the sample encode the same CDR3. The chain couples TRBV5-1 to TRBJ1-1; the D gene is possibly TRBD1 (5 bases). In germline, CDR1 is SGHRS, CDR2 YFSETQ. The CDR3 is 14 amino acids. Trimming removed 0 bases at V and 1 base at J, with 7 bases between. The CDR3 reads CASSLAGGNTEAFF. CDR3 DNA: TGCGCCAGCAGCTTGGCGGGGGGGAACACTGAAGCTTTCTTT.

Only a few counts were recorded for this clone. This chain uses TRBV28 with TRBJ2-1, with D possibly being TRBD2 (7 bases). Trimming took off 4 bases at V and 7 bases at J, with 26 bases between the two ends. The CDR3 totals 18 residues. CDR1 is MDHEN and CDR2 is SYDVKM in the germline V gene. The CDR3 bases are TGTGCCAGCAGTTCCGCGGTGCTAGGGGGAGGGCCGGGAAATGAGCAGTTCTTC. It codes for CASSSAVLGGGPGNEQFF.

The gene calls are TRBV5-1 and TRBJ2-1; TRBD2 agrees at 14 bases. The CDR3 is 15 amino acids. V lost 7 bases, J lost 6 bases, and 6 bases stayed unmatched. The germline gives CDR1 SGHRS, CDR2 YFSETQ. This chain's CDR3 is CASGPGLAGANEQFF. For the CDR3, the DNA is TGCGCCAGCGGACCGGGACTAGCGGGGGCCAATGAGCAGTTCTTC.

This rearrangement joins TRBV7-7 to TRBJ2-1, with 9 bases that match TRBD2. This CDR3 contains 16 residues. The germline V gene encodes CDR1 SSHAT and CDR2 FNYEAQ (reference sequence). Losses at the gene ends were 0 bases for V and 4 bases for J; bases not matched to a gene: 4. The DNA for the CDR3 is TGTGCCAGCAGCTTAGCAAGCGGGAGGCATTACAATGAGCAGTTCTTC. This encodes CASSLASGRHYNEQFF.

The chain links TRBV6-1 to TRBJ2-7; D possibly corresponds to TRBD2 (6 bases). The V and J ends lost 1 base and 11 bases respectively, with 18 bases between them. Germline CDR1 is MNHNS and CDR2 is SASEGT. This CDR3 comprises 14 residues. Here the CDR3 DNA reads TGTGCCAGCAGTGAAGATGTATGGAGGGGAAGTAAGTACTTC. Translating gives CASSEDVWRGSKYF.

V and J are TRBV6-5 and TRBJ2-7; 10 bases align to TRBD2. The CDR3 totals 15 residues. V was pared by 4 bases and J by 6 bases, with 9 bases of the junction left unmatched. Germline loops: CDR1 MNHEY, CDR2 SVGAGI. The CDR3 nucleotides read TGTGCCAGCAGTTTCCGACTAGCGGGTGGGGTCGAGCAGTACTTC. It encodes CASSFRLAGGVEQYF.